This TCR beta chain came from a study of T-cell memory formation after mild COVID-19. Worth noting for this clonotype: What it binds is not known.

Between the trimmed V and J ends, which lost 5 bases and 10 bases, there was a span of 11 bases. The germline V gene encodes CDR1 MNHNS and CDR2 SASEGT. The length of the CDR3 is 11 residues. TCRdb reanalysed the 5' RACE reads using MiXCR and keeps one entry per CDR3 protein. The sample contains 200,000 or so distinct CDR3 sequences, around 9.5% of which appear only once. Whole-study findings and limits: In second-wave clones peaking day 37, SARS-CoV-2 specificity remained unconfirmed. Pre-infection memory already had some responding clones, implying cross-reactive memory joined.

The receptor comes from a man between 18 and 35 years old who had mild COVID-19 (a few samples of this study predate the infection). Cell type and time point are not known. The rearrangement uses TRBV6-1 and TRBJ1-1; D is unresolved. The sequenced material came from PBMCs or a T cell subset sorted from them (not recorded which). The CDR3 protein is CASSPPGRAFF. Here the CDR3 DNA reads TGTGCCAGCAGTCCTCCGGGGAGAGCTTTCTTT.